The rows below give T cell receptor beta chains drawn from one sample of a study of T-cell reconstitution after alpha-beta-depleted transplantation in children. One entry per CDR3 protein, called by TCRdb with MiXCR from the PCR reads. The table includes about 90,000 distinct CDR3 sequences, 6.5% to 8.5% detected once. The material sequenced was PBMCs from the stem cell graft donor, taken from the stem cell graft. These receptors came from a human donor who donated a stem cell graft to a child with congenital amegakaryocytic thrombocytopenia. Each CDR3 is given with its conserved first and last residue. The order of the fields is V gene, D gene, clone size, J gene, CDR3 protein, CDR3 DNA. D genes are given only for firm matches. Size tells how often a clone was seen (once, few, many) or the class of an expanded clone, and some rows leave it out.

>TRBV7-2|NA|many|TRBJ1-5
CASSFTAGSNQPQHF
TGTGCCAGCAGCTTCACCGCGGGGTCCAATCAGCCCCAGCATTTT
>TRBV29-1|NA|NA|TRBJ1-4
CSVGRPSDGELFF
TGCAGCGTTGGACGGCCCTCCGATGGGGAACTGTTTTTT
>TRBV7-2|TRBD1|many|TRBJ2-3
CASGQGISTDTQYF
TGTGCCAGCGGACAGGGAATTAGCACAGATACGCAGTATTTT
>TRBV20-1|NA|many|TRBJ2-1
CSVATILGTNEQFF
TGCAGTGTTGCGACAATCCTCGGAACTAATGAGCAGTTCTTC
>TRBV12-3/TRBV12-4|TRBD2|NA|TRBJ2-3
CASSLSGLAGDTQYF
TGTGCCAGCAGTTTAAGTGGTTTAGCGGGGGATACGCAGTATTTT
>TRBV4-1|NA|NA|TRBJ2-3
CASSQQRGADTQYF
TGCGCCAGCAGCCAACAGAGGGGGGCAGATACGCAGTATTTT
>TRBV4-1|TRBD1|NA|TRBJ2-7
CASSQVGTGGYEQYF
TGCGCCAGCAGCCAAGTGGGGACAGGGGGCTACGAGCAGTACTTC
>TRBV6-1|NA|many|TRBJ1-5
CASMWTADSNQPQHF
TGTGCCAGCATGTGGACGGCGGATAGCAATCAGCCCCAGCATTTT
>TRBV11-2|NA|many|TRBJ1-6
CASSLESGGNSPLHF
TGTGCCAGCAGCTTAGAGTCCGGGGGCAATTCACCCCTCCACTTT
>TRBV5-1|NA|NA|TRBJ2-3
CASSLRRDPTDTQYF
TGCGCCAGCAGCTTGAGACGGGACCCCACAGATACGCAGTATTTT
>TRBV28|NA|many|TRBJ2-7
CASSFTHSYEQYF
TGTGCCAGCAGTTTTACCCACTCCTACGAGCAGTACTTC
>TRBV6-2/TRBV6-3|NA|many|TRBJ1-2
CASSYSNSDWSYTF
TGTGCCAGCAGTTACTCGAACAGCGACTGGAGCTACACCTTC
>TRBV7-7|NA|many|TRBJ2-5
CASSLDQGMSLTQYF
TGTGCCAGCAGCTTAGATCAGGGGATGAGCCTGACCCAGTACTTC
>TRBV6-6|NA|many|TRBJ1-6
CASSPEPKSPLHF
TGTGCCAGCAGCCCGGAACCGAAATCACCCCTCCACTTT
>TRBV20-1|TRBD1|NA|TRBJ2-3
CSAGAPGGWAQYF
TGCAGTGCAGGGGCCCCAGGGGGCTGGGCGCAGTATTTT
>TRBV28|NA|many|TRBJ2-1
CASSFPQGTDNEQFF
TGTGCCAGCAGTTTCCCCCAGGGCACGGACAATGAGCAGTTCTTC
>TRBV28|NA|NA|TRBJ2-3
CASSEYTDTQYF
TGTGCCAGCAGTGAATACACAGATACGCAGTATTTT
>TRBV2|TRBD1|many|TRBJ1-5
CASRAGTGVQPQHF
TGTGCCAGCAGGGCCGGGACAGGGGTTCAGCCCCAGCATTTT
>TRBV5-6|NA|many|TRBJ1-1
CASSYLLNTEAFF
TGTGCCAGCAGCTACTTATTGAACACTGAAGCTTTCTTT
>TRBV6-1|NA|many|TRBJ1-5
CASSEDGNKRPQHF
TGTGCCAGCAGTGAAGACGGGAATAAAAGGCCCCAGCATTTT
>TRBV27|NA|many|TRBJ1-4
CASSLFATNEKLFF
TGTGCCAGCAGTCTATTTGCAACTAATGAAAAACTGTTTTTT
>TRBV3-1|NA|many|TRBJ2-2
CASSQVGEATGELFF
TGTGCCAGCAGCCAAGTGGGCGAAGCTACCGGGGAGCTGTTTTTT
>TRBV29-1|NA|many|TRBJ1-1
CSVGVGTEAFF
TGCAGCGTTGGAGTGGGGACTGAAGCTTTCTTT
>TRBV6-2/TRBV6-3|NA|many|TRBJ2-1
CASSYEGNREFF
TGTGCCAGCAGTTACGAAGGGAACAGGGAGTTCTTC
>TRBV29-1|NA|many|TRBJ2-6
CSVDVGDSANVLTF
TGCAGCGTTGACGTCGGGGACTCGGCCAACGTCCTGACTTTC
>TRBV5-1|TRBD2|many|TRBJ2-7
CASSHGTSGRDYPLDEQYF
TGCGCCAGCAGCCATGGCACTAGCGGGAGGGATTATCCCTTGGACGAGCAGTACTTC
>TRBV10-3|NA|NA|TRBJ2-6
CAISESGKSSGANGLTF
TGTGCCATCAGTGAGTCTGGGAAAAGCTCTGGGGCCAACGGCCTGACTTTC
>TRBV15|NA|many|TRBJ1-2
CATSRDRGGYTF
TGTGCCACCAGCAGAGATCGGGGAGGCTACACCTTC
>TRBV7-6|TRBD2|many|TRBJ2-1
CASSSLGRANDNEQFF
TGTGCCAGCAGTTCCCTCGGGAGGGCCAACGACAATGAGCAGTTCTTC
>TRBV5-6|TRBD1|many|TRBJ2-1
CASSTDRVSYNEQFF
TGTGCCAGCAGCACGGACAGGGTCTCCTACAATGAGCAGTTCTTC